This entry concerns a single TCR beta chain. What it recognizes is unknown. The CDR3 runs to 15 residues. Trimming removed 3 bases at V and 0 bases at J, with 15 bases between. Looked up from germline, CDR1 is SQVTM and CDR2 is ANQGSEA. Only in-frame clones appear in the TCRdb table, and some are missing; sequencing was by immunoSEQ multiplex PCR. The profile shows over 2 million clones, over 85% of them singletons. Terminally differentiated effector memory CD45RA+ cells were excluded from the naive CD8 cells, which were CD45RO-negative and positively selected for CCR7. Those who donated were healthy HIV-negative adults, with no recent acute infections or vaccinations reported. This entry is derived from a study of shared clonotypes between healthy human individuals. Overall study findings and caveats: Estimated richness was generally greater in naive than memory subsets.

The origin of this receptor is a man aged 18 to 30 in good health. The V and J genes are TRBV29-1 and TRBJ2-7; tentatively, D is TRBD1 (6 bases). Sequenced sample: naive CD8+ T cells sorted from blood. The chain's CDR3 is CSVEVPGDTSYEQYF. The CDR3 nucleotides read TGCAGCGTTGAGGTACCCGGGGACACCTCCTACGAGCAGTACTTC.